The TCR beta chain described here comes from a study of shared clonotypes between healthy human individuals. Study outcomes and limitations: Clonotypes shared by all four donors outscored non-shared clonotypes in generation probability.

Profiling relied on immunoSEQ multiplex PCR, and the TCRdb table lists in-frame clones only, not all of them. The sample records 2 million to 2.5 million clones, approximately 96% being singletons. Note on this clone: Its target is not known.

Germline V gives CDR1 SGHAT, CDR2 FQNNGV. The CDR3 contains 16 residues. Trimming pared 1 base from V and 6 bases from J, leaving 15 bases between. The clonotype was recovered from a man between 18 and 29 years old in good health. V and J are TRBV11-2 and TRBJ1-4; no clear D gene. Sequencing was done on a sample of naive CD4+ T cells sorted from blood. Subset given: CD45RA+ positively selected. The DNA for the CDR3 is TGTGCCAGCAGCTTAGCCCCAGGAGGAGTCGATGAAAAACTGTTTTTT. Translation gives CASSLAPGGVDEKLFF.